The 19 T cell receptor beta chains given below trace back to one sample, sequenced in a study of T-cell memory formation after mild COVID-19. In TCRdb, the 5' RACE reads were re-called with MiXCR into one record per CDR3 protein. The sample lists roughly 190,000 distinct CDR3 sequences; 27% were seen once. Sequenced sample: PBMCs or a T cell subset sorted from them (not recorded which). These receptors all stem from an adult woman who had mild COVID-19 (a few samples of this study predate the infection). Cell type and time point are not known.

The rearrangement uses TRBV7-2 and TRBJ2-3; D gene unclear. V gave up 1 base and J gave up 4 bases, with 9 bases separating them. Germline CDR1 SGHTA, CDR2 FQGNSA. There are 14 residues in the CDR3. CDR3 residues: CASSLVGRPDTQYF. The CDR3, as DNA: TGTGCCAGCAGCTTAGTGGGAAGACCAGATACGCAGTATTTT.

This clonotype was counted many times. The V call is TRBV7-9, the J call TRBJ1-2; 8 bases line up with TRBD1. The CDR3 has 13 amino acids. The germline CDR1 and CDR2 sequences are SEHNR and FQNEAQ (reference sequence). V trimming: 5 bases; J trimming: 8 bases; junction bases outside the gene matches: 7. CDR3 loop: CASSRQGSSGYTF. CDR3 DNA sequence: TGTGCCAGCAGCCGACAGGGGAGTAGCGGCTACACCTTC.

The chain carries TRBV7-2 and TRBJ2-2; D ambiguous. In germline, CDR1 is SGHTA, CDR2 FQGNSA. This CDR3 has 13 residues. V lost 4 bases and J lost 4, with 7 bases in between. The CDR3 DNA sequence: TGTGCCAGCAGCTACGGGCCCACCGGGGAGCTGTTTTTT. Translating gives CASSYGPTGELFF.

In DNA, the CDR3 is TGTGCCATCAGTGGGGGCGGGGCCGAGTACTCCTACGAGCAGTACTTC. Translated, it gives CAISGGGAEYSYEQYF. The rearrangement joins TRBV10-3 to TRBJ2-7; D is perhaps TRBD2 (6 bases). Germline CDR1 reads ENHRY; CDR2 reads SYGVKD. V was pared by 4 bases and J by 0 bases, with 16 bases between. The CDR3 has 16 residues.

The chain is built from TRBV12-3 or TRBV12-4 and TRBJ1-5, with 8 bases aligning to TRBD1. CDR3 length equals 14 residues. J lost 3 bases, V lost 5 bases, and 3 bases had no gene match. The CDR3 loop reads CASSKTGDNQPQHF. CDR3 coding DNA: TGTGCCAGCAGTAAGACAGGGGACAATCAGCCCCAGCATTTT.

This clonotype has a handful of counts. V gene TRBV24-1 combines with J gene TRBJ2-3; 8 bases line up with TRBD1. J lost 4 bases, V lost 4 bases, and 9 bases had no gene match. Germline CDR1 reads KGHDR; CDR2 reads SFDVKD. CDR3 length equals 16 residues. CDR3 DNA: TGTGCCACCAGTGACCCCGGACAGGGAGGTGCAGATACGCAGTATTTT. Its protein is CATSDPGQGGADTQYF.

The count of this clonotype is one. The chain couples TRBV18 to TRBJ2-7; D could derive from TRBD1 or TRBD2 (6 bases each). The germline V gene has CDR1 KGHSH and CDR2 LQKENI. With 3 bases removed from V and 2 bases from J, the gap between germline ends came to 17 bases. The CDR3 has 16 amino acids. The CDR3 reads CASSPRGRGDPYEQYF. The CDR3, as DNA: TGTGCCAGCTCACCTCGTGGTAGGGGGGATCCCTACGAGCAGTACTTC.

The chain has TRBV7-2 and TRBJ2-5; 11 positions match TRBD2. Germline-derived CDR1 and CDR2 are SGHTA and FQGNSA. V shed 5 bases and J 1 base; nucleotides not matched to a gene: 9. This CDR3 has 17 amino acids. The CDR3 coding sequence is TGTGCCAGCAGCGTACGCCTGGGACTAGCGGTCCAAGAGACCCAGTACTTC. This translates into CASSVRLGLAVQETQYF.

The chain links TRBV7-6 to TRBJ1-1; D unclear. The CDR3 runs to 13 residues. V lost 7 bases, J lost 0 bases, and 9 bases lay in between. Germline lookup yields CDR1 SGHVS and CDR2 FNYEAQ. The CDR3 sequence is CASKPFLNTEAFF. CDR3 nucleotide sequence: TGTGCCAGCAAGCCTTTTTTGAACACTGAAGCTTTCTTT.

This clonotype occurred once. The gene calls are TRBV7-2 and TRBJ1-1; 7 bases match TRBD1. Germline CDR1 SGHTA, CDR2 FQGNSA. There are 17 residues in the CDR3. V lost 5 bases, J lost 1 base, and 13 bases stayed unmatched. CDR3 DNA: TGTGCCAGCAGCCGGACGGGGGGGCGACAGGGGAACACTGAAGCTTTCTTT. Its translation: CASSRTGGRQGNTEAFF.

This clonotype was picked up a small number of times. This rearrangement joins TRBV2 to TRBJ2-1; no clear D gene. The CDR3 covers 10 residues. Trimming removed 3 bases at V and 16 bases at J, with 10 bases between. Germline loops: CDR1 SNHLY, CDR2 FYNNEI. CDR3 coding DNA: TGTGCCAGCAGTGAGGCACAGAAATTCTTC. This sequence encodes CASSEAQKFF.

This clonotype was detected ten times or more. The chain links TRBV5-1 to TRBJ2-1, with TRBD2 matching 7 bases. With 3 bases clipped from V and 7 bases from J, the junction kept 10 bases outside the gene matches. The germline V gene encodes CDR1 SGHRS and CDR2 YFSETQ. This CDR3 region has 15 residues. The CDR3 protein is CASSYPSGKLNEQFF. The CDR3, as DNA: TGCGCCAGCAGCTATCCAAGCGGGAAACTAAATGAGCAGTTCTTC.

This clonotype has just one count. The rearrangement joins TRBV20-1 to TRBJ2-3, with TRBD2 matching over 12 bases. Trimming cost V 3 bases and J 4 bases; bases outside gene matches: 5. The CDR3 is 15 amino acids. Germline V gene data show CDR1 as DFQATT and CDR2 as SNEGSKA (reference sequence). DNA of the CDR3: TGCAGTGCTAGTCGACTAGCGGGAGTTCCAGATACGCAGTATTTT. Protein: CSASRLAGVPDTQYF.

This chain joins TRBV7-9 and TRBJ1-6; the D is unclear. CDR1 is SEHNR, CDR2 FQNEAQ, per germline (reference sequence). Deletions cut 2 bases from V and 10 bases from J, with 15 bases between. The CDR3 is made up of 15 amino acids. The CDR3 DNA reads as TGTGCCAGCAGCTTAAGTCTCGCAGGAGGATCACCCCTCCACTTT. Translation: CASSLSLAGGSPLHF. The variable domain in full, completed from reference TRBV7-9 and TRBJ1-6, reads DTGVSQNPRHKITKRGQNVTFRCDPISEHNRLYWYRQTLGQGPEFLTYFQNEAQLEKSRLLSDRFSAERPKGSFSTLEIQRTEQGDSAMYLCASSLSLAGGSPLHFGNGTRLTVT.

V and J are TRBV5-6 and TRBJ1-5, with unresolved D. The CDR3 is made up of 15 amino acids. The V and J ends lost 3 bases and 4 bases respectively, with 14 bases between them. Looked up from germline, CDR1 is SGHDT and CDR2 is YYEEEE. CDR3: CASSSWSFWNQPQHF. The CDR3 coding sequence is TGTGCCAGCAGCTCGTGGAGTTTTTGGAATCAGCCCCAGCATTTT. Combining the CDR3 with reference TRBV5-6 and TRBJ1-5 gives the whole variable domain DAGVTQSPTHLIKTRGQQVTLRCSPKSGHDTVSWYQQALGQGPQFIFQYYEEEERQRGNFPDRFSGHQFPNYSSELNVNALLLGDSALYLCASSSWSFWNQPQHFGDGTRLSIL.

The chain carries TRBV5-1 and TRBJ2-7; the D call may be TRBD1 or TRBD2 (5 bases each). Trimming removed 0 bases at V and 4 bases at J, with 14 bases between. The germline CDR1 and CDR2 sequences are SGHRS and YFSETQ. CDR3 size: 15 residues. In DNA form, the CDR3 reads TGCGCCAGCAGCTTGGGGGACCGGCAGCTGTACGAGCAGTACTTC. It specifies CASSLGDRQLYEQYF. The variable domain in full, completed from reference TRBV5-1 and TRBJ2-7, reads KAGVTQTPRYLIKTRGQQVTLSCSPISGHRSVSWYQQTPGQGLQFLFEYFSETQRNKGNFPGRFSGRQFSNSRSEMNVSTLELGDSALYLCASSLGDRQLYEQYFGPGTRLTVT.

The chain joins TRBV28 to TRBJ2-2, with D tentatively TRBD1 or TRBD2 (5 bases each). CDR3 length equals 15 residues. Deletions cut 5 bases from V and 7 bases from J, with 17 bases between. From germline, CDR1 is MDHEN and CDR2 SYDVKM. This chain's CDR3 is CASSTGWENGGELFF. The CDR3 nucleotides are TGTGCCAGCAGTACAGGCTGGGAGAACGGCGGGGAGCTGTTTTTT.

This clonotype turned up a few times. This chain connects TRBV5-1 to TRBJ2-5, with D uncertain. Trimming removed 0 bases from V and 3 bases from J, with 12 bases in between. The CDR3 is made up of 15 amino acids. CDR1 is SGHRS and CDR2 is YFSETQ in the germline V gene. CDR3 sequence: CASSLVRQEKETQYF. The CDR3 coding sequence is TGCGCCAGCAGCTTGGTGCGGCAAGAAAAAGAGACCCAGTACTTC.

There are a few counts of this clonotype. As DNA, the CDR3 is TGCGCCAGCAGCTTGGGGGCACTAGCGGGAGCTCGCAATGAGCAGTTCTTC. This translates into CASSLGALAGARNEQFF. The chain uses TRBV5-1 and TRBJ2-1; TRBD2 matches at 11 bases. The V gene end was trimmed by 0 bases and the J gene end by 6 bases; junction bases not matched to a gene: 8. The CDR3 is 17 residues long. Germline assignment: CDR1 SGHRS and CDR2 YFSETQ. The full variable domain, rest sourced from reference TRBV5-1 and TRBJ2-1, is KAGVTQTPRYLIKTRGQQVTLSCSPISGHRSVSWYQQTPGQGLQFLFEYFSETQRNKGNFPGRFSGRQFSNSRSEMNVSTLELGDSALYLCASSLGALAGARNEQFFGPGTRLTVL.